This paragraph covers one T cell receptor (beta chain) sequence. Its antigen remains unidentified. This sample was included in a study of cytomegalovirus exposure and HLA in healthy donors. Study-level findings and limits: The listing of roughly 160 TCR beta chains classed them as cytomegalovirus-associated. Highest at DRB1 and lowest at HLA-C, TCR association rates differed among HLA loci in a later analysis.

Primers: 60 Vbeta forward and 13 Jbeta reverse. Measured with immunoSEQ multiplex PCR; TCRdb has only the in-frame clones, and not every one. The sample lists 150,000 to 200,000 clones, over 70% occurring once. Sequencing used PBMCs. The TCR originated in a woman between 45 and 60 years old in good health and CMV-seropositive.

In nucleotides, the CDR3 is TGTGCCAGCAGCTTGGAAGCGTCCTCCTACGAGCAGTACTTC. Protein: CASSLEASSYEQYF. The V gene is TRBV5-4, the J gene TRBJ2-7; D call uncertain. Per germline, CDR1 SGHNT and CDR2 YYREEE (reference sequence). V lost 0 bases and J 0 bases, leaving 7 bases between the germline ends. This CDR3 spans 14 amino acids.